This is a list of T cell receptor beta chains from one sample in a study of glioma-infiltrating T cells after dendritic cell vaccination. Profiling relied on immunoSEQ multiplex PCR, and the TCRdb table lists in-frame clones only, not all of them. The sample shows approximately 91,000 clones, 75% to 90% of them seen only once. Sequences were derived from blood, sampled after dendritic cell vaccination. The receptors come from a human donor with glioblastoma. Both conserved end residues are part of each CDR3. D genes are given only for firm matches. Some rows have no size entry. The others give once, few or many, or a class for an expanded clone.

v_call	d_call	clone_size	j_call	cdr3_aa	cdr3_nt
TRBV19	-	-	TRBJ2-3	CASSIAGGGGQADTQYF	TGTGCCAGTAGTATAGCGGGCGGCGGGGGCCAGGCAGATACGCAGTATTTT
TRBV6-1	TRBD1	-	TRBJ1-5	CASIRQGESNQPQHF	TGTGCCAGCATCCGACAGGGGGAGAGCAATCAGCCCCAGCATTTT
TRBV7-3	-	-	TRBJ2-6	CASSLDGKGANVLTF	TGTGCCAGCAGCTTGGACGGGAAGGGGGCCAACGTCCTGACTTTC
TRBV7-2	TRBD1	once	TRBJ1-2	CASSPPGTGGYQGYTF	TGTGCCAGCAGCCCGCCTGGGACAGGGGGCTATCAAGGCTACACCTTC
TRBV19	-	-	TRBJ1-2	CASSYGQLLPFGYTF	TGTGCCAGTAGTTACGGACAGCTTCTCCCTTTTGGCTACACCTTC
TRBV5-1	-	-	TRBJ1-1	CASSLVGGVSTEAFF	TGCGCCAGCAGCTTGGTGGGGGGGGTGAGCACTGAAGCTTTCTTT
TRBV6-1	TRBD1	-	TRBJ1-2	CASTPLPGQNYGYTF	TGTGCCAGCACCCCTCTCCCGGGACAGAACTATGGCTACACCTTC
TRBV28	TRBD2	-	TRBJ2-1	CASSSVPRGGQFGGYNEQFF	TGTGCCAGCAGTTCGGTCCCGCGGGGGGGCCAGTTCGGCGGCTACAATGAGCAGTTCTTC
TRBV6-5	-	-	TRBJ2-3	CASSRTSGDTQYF	TGTGCCAGCAGTAGGACTTCCGGGGATACGCAGTATTTT
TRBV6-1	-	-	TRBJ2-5	CASSPWTGKETQYF	TGTGCCAGCAGCCCGTGGACGGGAAAAGAGACCCAGTACTTC
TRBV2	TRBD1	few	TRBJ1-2	CASSSDRASYGYTF	TGTGCCAGCAGCTCGGACAGGGCCAGCTATGGCTACACCTTC
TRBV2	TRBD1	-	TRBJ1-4	CASSVPGQGRTNEKLFF	TGTGCCAGCAGTGTCCCGGGACAGGGGCGGACTAATGAAAAACTGTTTTTT
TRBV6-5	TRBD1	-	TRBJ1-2	CASRPQTGNGYTF	TGTGCCAGCAGACCACAGACAGGGAACGGCTACACCTTC
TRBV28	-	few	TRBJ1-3	CASSAAGGKGNTIYF	TGTGCCAGCAGTGCCGCGGGAGGCAAAGGAAACACCATATATTTT
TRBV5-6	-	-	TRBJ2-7	CASSPVQGGPYEQYF	TGTGCCAGCAGCCCGGTTCAGGGGGGTCCATACGAGCAGTACTTC
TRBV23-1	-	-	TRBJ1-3	CASSRAPSGNTIYF	TGCGCCAGCAGTCGGGCCCCCTCTGGAAACACCATATATTTT
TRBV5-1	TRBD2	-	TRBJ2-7	CASSLEPGLATSQQYF	TGCGCCAGCAGCCTTGAACCGGGACTAGCGACTTCCCAGCAGTACTTC
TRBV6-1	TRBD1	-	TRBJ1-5	CASSEYRDRPYSNQPQHF	TGTGCCAGCAGTGAGTACCGGGACAGACCGTATAGCAATCAGCCCCAGCATTTT
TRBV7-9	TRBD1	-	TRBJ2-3	CASSSLLRTGSTDTQYF	TGTGCCAGCAGCTCCCTACTACGGACAGGCAGTACAGATACGCAGTATTTT
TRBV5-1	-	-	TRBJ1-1	CASSLNGGEGTEAFF	TGCGCCAGCAGCTTGAACGGGGGGGAGGGCACTGAAGCTTTCTTT